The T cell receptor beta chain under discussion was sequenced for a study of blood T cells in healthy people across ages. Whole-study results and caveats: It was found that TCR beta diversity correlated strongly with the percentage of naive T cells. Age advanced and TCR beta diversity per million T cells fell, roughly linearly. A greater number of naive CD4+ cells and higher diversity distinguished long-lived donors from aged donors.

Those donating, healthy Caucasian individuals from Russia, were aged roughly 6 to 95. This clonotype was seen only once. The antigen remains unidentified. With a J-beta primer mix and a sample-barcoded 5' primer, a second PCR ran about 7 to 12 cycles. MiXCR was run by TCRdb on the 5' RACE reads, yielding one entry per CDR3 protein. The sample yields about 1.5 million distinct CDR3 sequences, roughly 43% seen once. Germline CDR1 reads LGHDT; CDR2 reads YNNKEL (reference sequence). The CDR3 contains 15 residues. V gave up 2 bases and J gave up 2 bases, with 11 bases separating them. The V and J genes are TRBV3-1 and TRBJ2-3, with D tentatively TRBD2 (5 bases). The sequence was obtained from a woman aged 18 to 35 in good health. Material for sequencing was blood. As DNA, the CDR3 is TGTGCCAGCAGCCAACCATCCGGGAACACAGATACGCAGTATTTT. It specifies CASSQPSGNTDTQYF.